Listed here is a single T cell receptor beta chain. What this receptor recognizes is not known. Base qualities are missing; no much larger clone stands one base away. These data come from a study of blood T cell repertoires in COVID-19 (dated by TCRdb to 2019 to 2021). For the wider study: The collaborator samples originated in the United States, Italy and Spain and spanned the acute and convalescent phases of COVID-19. The material from the prospective study consisted of cDNA or gDNA derived from T cells, B-cell-depleted T cells, or PBMCs. The dataset comprised deeply sampled blood TCRbeta repertoires from subjects exposed to, actively infected with, or recovered from COVID-19. A freely available public database, intended as a resource for researchers studying the immune response to SARS-CoV-2, is where the repertoires were released. The samples were drawn from two sources: the first 160 participants of the ongoing ImmuneRACE study, and 1,254 subjects contributed by 6 global collaborators. A de-identified subject ID, COVID-19 status, age in years and sex were almost always included in the sample metadata. HLA class I and class II types, where available, came from metadata supplied by the sample provider rather than from assay-based typing. The investigation overall reported the following: Clinical and demographic metadata were provided uncurated, with the amount varying by source and participant.

The CDR3 runs 16 amino acids, cysteine and phenylalanine included. The sequence is cut down to CDR3 DNA, 48 bases in frame from base 1. Cut back by 4 bases and 2 bases, the V and J ends lie 18 bases apart. For CDR1 and CDR2, the germline V gene (reference sequence) lists SEHNR and FQNEAQ. In the prospective study, participants were roughly 18 to 95 years old, resided in 24 geographic areas of the United States, and were enrolled through a virtual design. In the prospective study, participants were assigned to cohorts based on the clinical history participants reported in a screening survey and a study questionnaire. Recovered participants in ImmuneRACE Cohort 3 were defined by two consecutive negative NP/OP PCR tests, clearance by a healthcare professional, or resolution of symptoms. In the prospective study, mobile phlebotomists collected whole blood, serum and a nasopharyngeal or oropharyngeal swab from each participant. Participants in the prospective study had the option to provide additional blood draws and questionnaires over a 2-month period. Before DNA extraction, blood samples from the prospective study were shipped at room temperature or frozen.

TCRbeta CDR3 regions were amplified from genomic DNA using the immunoSEQ Assay, a bias-controlled multiplex PCR. In the paper's pipeline: Within the assay, amplification of reference gene primers was used to estimate how many nucleated cells each sample contained. Sequence reads were collapsed and filtered to measure the absolute abundance of every unique TCRbeta CDR3 rearrangement. Productive Simpson clonality was computed per sample as the square root of Simpson's diversity index over productive rearrangements. TCRdb re-hosts the immuneACCESS table, in-frame sequences only. Its copies lack some clones; in the studies checked, an unresolved V gene accounts for under half of them, and the cause for the rest is not known. V, J and clone size are those of that table, while D and trimming were read from the DNA. This sample holds approximately 180,000 clones; around 85% were observed only once. The leading ten clones occupy 6.2% of the sample.

Source material: PBMCs or T cells enriched from blood (not recorded which). This receptor was taken from a man in his forties who had recovered from COVID-19. In this chain, TRBV7-9 is recombined with TRBJ2-7; D gene: possibly TRBD2, on 5 matching bases. The nucleotide sequence is TGTGCCAGCAGCTACTTGGGAGAACTTCCGACCTACGAGCAGTACTTC. This encodes CASSYLGELPTYEQYF.